This TCR beta chain appears in the sequencing data of a study of cytomegalovirus exposure and HLA in healthy donors (dated by TCRdb to about 2017). As for the study more broadly: In an earlier analysis of some 550 of the donors, approximately 260 Gb of sequence data and 90 million to 130 million unique TCR beta sequences from about 190 million T cells were reported. Donor age, sex, ethnicity and CMV serostatus were collected together with the repertoire data. A separate validation cohort of roughly 110 different subjects was used in addition to the 666-subject first cohort. About 280 gigabases of sequencing data and 70 million to 95 million unique TCR sequences made up an early release that covered several hundred HLA-typed donors. Every repertoire in the discovery cohort had been generated on one and the same sequencing platform. The number of donors typed differed by locus, with about 620-630 for A, B, C, DRB1 and DQB1, over 500 for DQA1, about 610 for DPA1, and under 490 for DPB1. An earlier analysis of roughly 580 of the donors used high-throughput TCR beta sequencing to judge whether each TCR beta V gene segment behaved as functional or pseudogenic. A later analysis re-examined previously published TCR beta repertoires from about 670 donors and added high-resolution HLA genotyping to investigate patterns of TCR occurrence. Of the 398 genotyped donors, approximately 80% fell in the genetic ancestry cluster associated with self-reported Caucasian donors. To predict cytomegalovirus infection status, the study combined high-throughput TCR immunosequencing, statistical association of individual TCRs with disease status, and machine learning. Both class I and class II loci were covered by HLA typing, at four-digit resolution. A later genetic analysis took genome-wide SNP genotypes for about 55% of the 666 donors and used that subset as a discovery cohort. Roughly five DR-DQ haplotypes were treated as single units for association and clustering because of strong linkage in the cohort. The study profiled the T cell repertoires of 500 to 800 subjects by immunosequencing and related them to cytomegalovirus serostatus. The study aimed to test whether cataloging public T cell receptors could reveal signatures of past pathogen exposure. Among a few hundred genotyped donors of the cohort, an average of approximately 240,000 unique TCR beta nucleotide sequences were sequenced per donor, about a sixth of them non-productive. Rather than using new phenotypic data, the later analysis identified candidate immune exposures from TCR beta sequences and from how often those sequences occurred across donors.

According to the germline V gene, CDR1 reads SGHVS and CDR2 reads FNYEAQ. Unmatched junction bases come to 5, with V trimmed by 5 bases and J by 5 bases. The CDR3 numbers 15 residues from cysteine through phenylalanine. Only the CDR3 region is kept as DNA, spanning 45 bases read in frame from base 1. As for this clone: Its antigen remains undetermined. No qualities accompany the bases; no much larger clone lies one base away.

Results the study describes overall, beyond this receptor: Some IMGT-functional V segments, including TRBV6-2 and TRBV6-3, could not be told apart with the 87-base-pair reads, so those segments were excluded. For the cohort, immune exposure information was limited to CMV serostatus. A cluster of highly shared sequence variants was judged likely to be a technical artifact of the sequencing pipeline. Cytomegalovirus status was reported to be diagnosed by the classifier with high specificity and sensitivity in both the original and validation cohorts. Roughly uniform sequencing depth across donors was assumed in presence/absence analyses, although this assumption may not hold. The earlier analysis of a few hundred of the donors excluded approximately 15 rarely observed V segments, including chromosome 9 orphons, because counts were too low. V-gene and J-gene trimming of TCR beta chains was associated with a missense DCLRE1C variant in a later genetic analysis, and the association was replicated in an independent cohort. Compared with equally common non-associated chains, HLA-associated TCR beta chains in a later analysis were more clonally expanded and had lower generation probabilities. Because HLA typing was unavailable for some donors at each locus, only the typed subset was used in association tests. In a later analysis, several top co-occurrence clusters were reported to appear linked to parvovirus B19, influenza, CMV and Epstein-Barr virus. Most TCR sequences were observed very rarely across donors, whereas some public TCRs were present in many individuals. When HLA alleles, especially DR and DQ, strongly co-occurred, TCR associations were difficult to assign to individual alleles. A few of the identified cytomegalovirus-associated TCR beta chains were confirmed in vitro to be specific for cytomegalovirus antigens. According to a later analysis, TCR association rates differed among HLA loci, with DRB1 alleles showing the most associated TCRs and HLA-C alleles showing the fewest. In a later analysis, most CMV-associated TCR beta chains were found to appear HLA-restricted, with HLA associations seemingly driven largely by CMV exposure. Broadly in line with IMGT annotations, most TCR beta V segments showed up in productive rearrangements about 87% or about 30% of the time in an earlier analysis of some 590 of the donors. In the study, approximately 160 TCR beta chains were listed as associated with cytomegalovirus. A later genetic analysis reported fewer N-insertions in productive TCRs among donors in an Asian-associated ancestry cluster than the roughly 640-donor mean. A further reported finding was that TCR beta sequences accurately predicted the HLA-A and HLA-B alleles for most subjects in the first cohort. In a later analysis, 15,000 to 20,000 TCR beta sequences were associated with specific HLA alleles at a false discovery rate of 0.05. According to the authors, the approach could potentially be generalized to other disease states and immunological phenotypes. Linkage disequilibrium might explain the correlated functional status among segregating V segments, but an unknown experimental factor could not be excluded. Only TCR beta chains were sequenced in this cohort, and the absence of alpha or paired-chain data limited detectable features.

Library construction relied on the immunoSEQ multiplex PCR assay. For the multiplex PCR, a mixture combining 60 forward primers for TCR Vbeta segments and 13 reverse primers for TCR Jbeta segments was used. A multiplex PCR assay on genomic DNA amplified the CDR3 region of rearranged TCR beta genes. On the Illumina HiSeq System, the amplified TCR beta libraries were sequenced as 87-base-pair reads. Per the original workflow: In a later analysis, around 80 million unique TCR beta chains were counted across the roughly 610 repertoires, and approximately 11 million of these chains were shared by at least two donors. Raw reads were error-corrected and collapsed into unique sequences by a nearest-neighbor algorithm in which closely related sequences were merged to remove PCR and sequencing errors. To assign V, D and J gene segments, CDR3 sequences were aligned to IMGT reference sequences. Each retained sequence needed at least a six-nucleotide match to both a V gene segment and a J gene segment. A rearrangement counted as productive if the CDR3 had no stop codons and remained in frame with V and J, and every other rearrangement counted as non-productive. CDR3 was defined according to IMGT convention as the region running from the second conserved V-encoded cysteine to the conserved J-encoded phenylalanine. The earlier analysis of about 560 of the donors excluded any sequence lacking an unambiguous match to a single V gene segment. An earlier analysis of 450 to 650 of the donors called V segments functional above 56.7% productive rearrangements and segregating when the between-donor standard deviation exceeded 5%. A statistical classification framework was built for diagnosing cytomegalovirus status from the catalog of TCR beta chain sequences. V and J gene assignment, in a later analysis, came from comparing TCR nucleotide sequences with IMGT/GENE-DB human TR gene sequences. The TCRdist pipeline was used in a later analysis to assign CDR3 sequences and most-parsimonious VDJ recombination scenarios. In a later analysis, each TCR beta chain was defined by its CDR3 amino acid sequence together with its V-gene family, and reads lacking a unique V-gene family were excluded. A later analysis removed nearly 600 highly shared, low-generation-probability nucleotide sequences to deal with suspected cross-contamination and a sequencing artifact. A later analysis calculated a clonal expansion index for each public chain from normalized within-repertoire ranks of inferred template counts. In a later analysis, generation probabilities were computed with a VDJ recombination model fitted to out-of-frame rearrangements, and the resulting probabilities were checked against IGoR. In a later analysis, TCR-TCR, TCR-HLA and TCR-CMV co-occurrence was scored with hypergeometric tests, and a repertoire-size bias correction was applied to TCR pairs. In a later analysis, false discovery rates were estimated by permuting HLA or CMV assignments 20 times. In a later analysis, co-occurring TCRs were grouped using DBSCAN, with TCRdist sequence similarity added in when clustering inside HLA-allele-positive subsets. Repertoires with fewer than 30,000 or more than 120,000 public chains, plus five repertoires with anomalous nucleotide sharing, were excluded from co-occurrence clustering. The source is immuneACCESS, and TCRdb retained only in-frame sequences with V and J called. Part of the clones is not carried over; for the studies checked, unresolved V genes explain less than half of this, and the remainder is unexplained. For V, J and clone size, that table is used; D and trimming come from the DNA. A total of about 190,000 clones appear in this sample, 79% of them only once. 1.6% of the sample is held by the ten biggest clonotypes.

The cohort comprised around 700 healthy bone marrow donors. At the time of sampling, every cohort member was nominally healthy, though immune exposures that went unrecorded were likely present. The donor tested CMV seronegative, placing the donor among the roughly 340 seronegative members of the cohort. Every donor gave a peripheral blood sample, and the peripheral blood mononuclear cells from that sample were used for TCR beta sequencing. Genomic DNA extraction from the blood cell samples was performed with the Qiagen DNeasy Blood Extraction Kit. Specimen: PBMCs. This chain joins TRBV7-6 to TRBJ2-7, with TRBD2 matching 14 junction bases. The receptor was isolated from a woman aged 45-60 years in good health and CMV-seronegative. The base sequence is TGTGCCAGCAGCATCGGGACTAGCGGGGGCGACGAGCAGTACTTC. Translated, this is CASSIGTSGGDEQYF.